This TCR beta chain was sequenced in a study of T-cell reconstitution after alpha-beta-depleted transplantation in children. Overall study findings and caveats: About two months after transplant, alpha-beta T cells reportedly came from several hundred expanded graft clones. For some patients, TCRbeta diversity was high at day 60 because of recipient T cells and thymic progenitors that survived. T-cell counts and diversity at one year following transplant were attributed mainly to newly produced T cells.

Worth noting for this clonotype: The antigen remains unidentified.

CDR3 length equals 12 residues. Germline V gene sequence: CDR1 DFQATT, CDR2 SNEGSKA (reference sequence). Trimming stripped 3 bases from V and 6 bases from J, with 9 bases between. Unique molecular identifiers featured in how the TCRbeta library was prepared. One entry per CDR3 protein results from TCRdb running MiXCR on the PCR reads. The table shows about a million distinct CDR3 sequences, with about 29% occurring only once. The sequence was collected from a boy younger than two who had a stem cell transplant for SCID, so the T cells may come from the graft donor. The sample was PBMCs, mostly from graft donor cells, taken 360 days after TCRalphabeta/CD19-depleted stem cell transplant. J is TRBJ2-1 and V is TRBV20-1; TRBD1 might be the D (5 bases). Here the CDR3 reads CSARPGINEQFF. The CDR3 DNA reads TGCAGTGCTAGGCCAGGGATCAATGAGCAGTTCTTC.